A selection of T cell receptor beta chains follows, all from one sample in a study of Graves' ophthalmopathy and Graves' hyperthyroidism. Via MiXCR, TCRdb re-called the multiplex PCR reads, giving one row per CDR3 protein. Seen here are 900,000 to 1,200,000 distinct CDR3 sequences, about 36% observed once, and the top ten hold roughly 10%. Sequencing was performed on peripheral blood or thyroid tissue (not recorded which). The receptors were sampled from an adult man with Graves' hyperthyroidism. Both conserved end residues are part of each CDR3. A D gene is named only where the DNA matches it firmly. Some rows mark clone size as missing; the rest say once, few, many or name a class of expanded clone.

CASSFPDRSAQEGTANRETQYF,TGTGCCAGCAGCTTCCCGGACAGGAGCGCACAGGAGGGGACAGCAAACAGGGAGACCCAGTACTTC,TRBJ2-5,22,many,TRBV7-9,-
CSLTTGVGANVLTF,TGCAGCTTGACCACAGGGGTTGGGGCCAACGTCCTGACTTTC,TRBJ2-6,14,-,TRBV29-1,TRBD1
CASGHLSAETQYF,TGTGCCAGCGGCCATTTGAGCGCGGAGACCCAGTACTTC,TRBJ2-5,13,many,TRBV2,-
CSASRTSGGSGEQYF,TGCAGTGCTAGCAGAACTAGCGGCGGGTCGGGGGAGCAGTACTTC,TRBJ2-7,15,-,TRBV20-1,TRBD2
CASTYSGANVLTF,TGTGCCAGCACCTACTCTGGGGCCAACGTCCTGACTTTC,TRBJ2-6,13,many,TRBV11-1,-
CATSREGLAGKETQYF,TGTGCCACCAGCAGAGAAGGACTAGCGGGGAAGGAGACCCAGTACTTC,TRBJ2-5,16,many,TRBV15,TRBD2
CASSLMYNTGELFF,TGTGCCAGCAGTTTGATGTATAACACCGGGGAGCTGTTTTTT,TRBJ2-2,14,-,TRBV12-3/TRBV12-4,-
CASKGRTLSF,TGTGCCAGCAAGGGCAGGACTTTGTCATTT,TRBJ1-5,10,many,TRBV2,-
CASSEFSRGPTDTQYF,TGTGCCAGCAGTGAATTTAGCAGGGGTCCCACAGATACGCAGTATTTT,TRBJ2-3,16,-,TRBV25-1,-
CAWTRGGFEQYF,TGTGCCTGGACCCGGGGGGGCTTCGAGCAGTACTTC,TRBJ2-7,12,-,TRBV30,TRBD2
CASSPPAQGRISSEQYF,TGTGCCAGCAGTCCCCCCGCGCAGGGGCGCATATCTTCCGAGCAGTACTTC,TRBJ2-7,17,-,TRBV2,-
CAGDRGNQPQHF,TGTGCCGGGGACAGGGGCAATCAGCCCCAGCATTTT,TRBJ1-5,12,-,TRBV10-3,TRBD1
CASSTRTGAAFF,TGTGCCAGTAGTACGCGGACAGGGGCAGCTTTCTTT,TRBJ1-1,12,many,TRBV19,TRBD1
CSVEGQQNNEKLFF,TGCAGCGTTGAAGGTCAACAGAATAATGAAAAACTGTTTTTT,TRBJ1-4,14,-,TRBV29-1,-
CASSPTGNSNMNTEAFF,TGTGCCAGCAGCCCGACAGGGAACTCTAACATGAACACTGAAGCTTTCTTT,TRBJ1-1,17,few,TRBV7-6,TRBD1
CASSSGIQGAQETQYF,TGTGCCAGCAGTTCTGGCATACAGGGCGCCCAAGAGACCCAGTACTTC,TRBJ2-5,16,many,TRBV7-2,-
CATSEEYSNQPQHF,TGTGCCACCAGTGAAGAATATAGCAATCAGCCCCAGCATTTT,TRBJ1-5,14,many,TRBV24-1,-
CASSPWTGSGEQYF,TGTGCCAGCAGCCCCTGGACAGGGTCCGGCGAGCAGTACTTC,TRBJ2-7,14,once,TRBV7-2,TRBD1
CASSSTPGGTNEKLFF,TGTGCCAGCAGCTCCACCCCCGGGGGGACTAATGAAAAACTGTTTTTT,TRBJ1-4,16,many,TRBV7-2,-
CASSFLSGDSPLHF,TGTGCCAGCAGCTTTTTGTCAGGGGATTCACCCCTCCACTTT,TRBJ1-6,14,many,TRBV11-2,-
CATTSGRSGELFF,TGTGCCACTACTAGCGGGAGATCGGGGGAGCTGTTTTTT,TRBJ2-2,13,once,TRBV2,TRBD2
CSARPGTGGNQPQHF,TGCAGTGCTAGGCCCGGGACAGGGGGCAATCAGCCCCAGCATTTT,TRBJ1-5,15,-,TRBV20-1,TRBD1
CASSWDRGKNQPQHF,TGTGCCAGCAGTTGGGACAGGGGGAAAAACCAGCCCCAGCATTTT,TRBJ1-5,15,many,TRBV2,TRBD1
CASSEAETGELFF,TGTGCCAGCAGTGAGGCAGAGACCGGGGAGCTGTTTTTT,TRBJ2-2,13,many,TRBV6-4,-
CAISGTGSSVLTF,TGTGCCATCAGCGGGACAGGGTCATCCGTCCTGACTTTC,TRBJ2-6,13,-,TRBV10-3,TRBD1
CATSSYPPSEQYF,TGTGCCACCAGCAGTTACCCCCCCTCCGAGCAGTACTTC,TRBJ2-7,13,-,TRBV15,-
CASSFVGTVSEAFF,TGTGCCAGCAGTTTCGTAGGCACAGTCTCTGAAGCTTTCTTT,TRBJ1-1,14,-,TRBV6-5,-
CASLAPGPSNQPQHF,TGTGCCAGCCTGGCACCGGGACCTAGCAATCAGCCCCAGCATTTT,TRBJ1-5,15,-,TRBV6-2/TRBV6-3,-
CATRPGTSGAKETQYF,TGTGCCACCCGACCTGGGACTAGCGGGGCTAAAGAGACCCAGTACTTC,TRBJ2-5,16,many,TRBV10-3,TRBD2
CASRRAGALGYEQYF,TGTGCCAGCAGGCGGGCCGGGGCACTGGGCTACGAGCAGTACTTC,TRBJ2-7,15,many,TRBV7-3,-
CASSLLTGDNYGYTF,TGCGCCAGCAGCTTGTTGACAGGAGATAACTATGGCTACACCTTC,TRBJ1-2,15,many,TRBV5-1,-
CASSFLPQSELYNSPLHF,TGTGCCAGCAGCTTCCTACCACAATCGGAACTATATAATTCACCCCTCCACTTT,TRBJ1-6,18,-,TRBV5-1,-
CASSLDPLADSYEQYF,TGTGCCAGCAGTTTAGACCCACTAGCGGACTCCTACGAGCAGTACTTC,TRBJ2-7,16,-,TRBV12-3/TRBV12-4,TRBD2
CSAARGAGEETQYF,TGCAGTGCGGCACGCGGGGCGGGGGAAGAGACCCAGTACTTC,TRBJ2-5,14,many,TRBV20-1,TRBD2
CATRRDNNQPQHF,TGTGCCACTAGACGGGACAATAATCAGCCCCAGCATTTT,TRBJ1-5,13,-,TRBV24-1,-
CATRTQGLNSGANVLTF,TGTGCCACAAGGACACAGGGGTTAAACTCTGGGGCCAACGTCCTGACTTTC,TRBJ2-6,17,many,TRBV10-3,TRBD1
CASSREGTAQETQYF,TGTGCCAGCAGTCGAGAGGGGACGGCCCAAGAGACCCAGTACTTC,TRBJ2-5,15,-,TRBV2,-
CASSTGQVFSADTQYF,TGTGCCAGCAGCACCGGACAGGTTTTTTCTGCAGATACGCAGTATTTT,TRBJ2-3,16,-,TRBV11-1,TRBD1
CASTTGGTGRETQYF,TGTGCCAGCACCACCGGTGGGACAGGGAGGGAGACCCAGTACTTC,TRBJ2-5,15,-,TRBV28,TRBD1
CASSMGTTTRNTEAFF,TGTGCCAGTAGTATGGGGACCACAACCCGTAACACTGAAGCTTTCTTT,TRBJ1-1,16,many,TRBV19,-
CATSRDRGTSGTYEQYF,TGTGCCACCAGCAGAGATCGCGGGACTAGCGGGACCTACGAGCAGTACTTC,TRBJ2-7,17,many,TRBV15,TRBD2
CASSQGPVETQYF,TGTGCCAGCAGCCAGGGCCCCGTAGAGACCCAGTACTTC,TRBJ2-5,13,many,TRBV9,-
CASSFAQGGSEKLFF,TGTGCCAGCAGTTTCGCCCAGGGAGGTAGTGAAAAACTGTTTTTT,TRBJ1-4,15,-,TRBV28,-
CASSGWDSPGTSQETQYF,TGTGCCAGTAGTGGCTGGGACTCCCCGGGAACGAGCCAAGAGACCCAGTACTTC,TRBJ2-5,18,many,TRBV19,-
CASSPRQGFTNTEAFF,TGTGCCAGCAGCCCAAGACAGGGATTTACGAACACTGAAGCTTTCTTT,TRBJ1-1,16,-,TRBV7-9,TRBD1
CAISVGQGASPLEQYF,TGTGCCATCAGTGTGGGACAGGGGGCGAGTCCCCTCGAGCAGTACTTC,TRBJ2-7,16,once,TRBV10-3,TRBD1
CASSPGQFTHTEAFF,TGTGCCAGCAGCCCTGGACAGTTTACACACACTGAAGCTTTCTTT,TRBJ1-1,15,many,TRBV11-2,-
CAWSDGTANLYGYTF,TGTGCCTGGAGTGATGGGACAGCGAACCTCTATGGCTACACCTTC,TRBJ1-2,15,-,TRBV7-2,TRBD1
CASWTGGSYTF,TGTGCCAGTTGGACAGGGGGGAGCTACACCTTC,TRBJ1-2,11,many,TRBV19,TRBD1
CSASMGPGFEQYF,TGCAGTGCTAGTATGGGCCCGGGTTTCGAGCAGTACTTC,TRBJ2-7,13,many,TRBV20-1,-